Listed below are T cell receptor beta chains from one sample, sequenced in a study of breast tumors, draining lymph nodes, adjacent tissues. TCRdb itself ran the multiplex PCR reads through MiXCR, one entry per CDR3 protein. The repertoire consists of approximately 100,000 distinct CDR3 sequences, with around 30% occurring once and the leading ten covering 4.5% to 7%. The material sequenced was axillary lymph node tissue. The origin of the receptors is a female donor with breast cancer. Some clones in this sample may be carry-over from other donors' samples. Each CDR3 is given with its conserved first and last residue. A D gene is named only where the DNA matches it firmly. Only some rows state a clone size, as once, few, many or a class for expanded clones.

>TRBJ2-7|TRBV4-1|-|many
CASSQGPGSYEQYF
TGCGCCAGCAGCCAAGGGCCCGGTAGCTACGAGCAGTACTTC
>TRBJ2-1|TRBV20-1|TRBD2|many
CSADPGLVGYYNEQFF
TGCAGTGCTGACCCGGGACTAGTAGGGTACTACAATGAGCAGTTCTTC
>TRBJ1-2|TRBV19|-|many
CASSRDVGYTF
TGTGCCAGTAGTAGGGATGTTGGCTACACCTTC
>TRBJ2-1|TRBV11-3|TRBD2|many
CASSPASGGAGEQFF
TGTGCCAGCAGCCCCGCTAGCGGGGGGGCTGGGGAGCAGTTCTTC
>TRBJ2-5|TRBV24-1|-|many
CATRAIEETQYF
TGTGCCACACGGGCGATCGAAGAGACCCAGTACTTC
>TRBJ2-3|TRBV5-8|TRBD2|many
CASSLPFRGRARTDTQYF
TGTGCCAGCAGCCTCCCATTTCGCGGGAGGGCCAGGACAGATACGCAGTATTTT
>TRBJ2-1|TRBV7-3|-|many
CASSLIQSGATQFF
TGTGCCAGCAGCTTAATTCAGAGTGGGGCAACGCAGTTCTTC
>TRBJ1-1|TRBV20-1|-|few
CSARDYVMNTEAFF
TGCAGTGCTAGAGATTACGTAATGAACACTGAAGCTTTCTTT
>TRBJ2-5|TRBV5-1|-|-
CASSLGAGQDTQYF
TGCGCCAGCAGCTTGGGGGCGGGGCAAGACACCCAGTACTTC
>TRBJ2-7|TRBV2|TRBD1|-
CASSETGIGEQYF
TGTGCCAGCAGTGAGACAGGGATAGGCGAGCAGTACTTC
>TRBJ2-2|TRBV11-1|TRBD1|-
CASSSATGGNTGELFF
TGTGCCAGCAGCTCGGCTACAGGGGGCAACACCGGGGAGCTGTTTTTT
>TRBJ2-7|TRBV6-7|-|many
CASSYSRVHEQYF
TGTGCCAGCAGTTACAGCAGGGTCCACGAGCAGTACTTC
>TRBJ1-1|TRBV12-3/TRBV12-4|-|-
CASSLPRNTEAFF
TGTGCCAGCAGTTTACCACGGAACACTGAAGCTTTCTTT
>TRBJ1-3|TRBV5-1|TRBD1|-
CASSGGTVGNTIYF
TGCGCCAGCAGCGGAGGGACAGTTGGAAACACCATATATTTT
>TRBJ2-1|TRBV6-2/TRBV6-3|TRBD2|few
CASTPQRGLGNEQFF
TGTGCCAGCACGCCCCAGCGGGGGTTGGGAAATGAGCAGTTCTTC
>TRBJ2-2|TRBV29-1|-|many
CSVVKGSGELFF
TGCAGCGTTGTGAAGGGGAGCGGGGAGCTGTTTTTT
>TRBJ2-3|TRBV5-6|-|-
CASSFLDSTDTQYF
TGTGCCAGCAGCTTTCTGGACAGCACAGATACGCAGTATTTT
>TRBJ2-3|TRBV2|TRBD1|-
CASRQGADTQYF
TGTGCCAGCAGACAGGGGGCAGATACGCAGTATTTT
>TRBJ2-7|TRBV6-2/TRBV6-3|-|many
CASSPGSALGQYF
TGTGCCAGCAGCCCGGGATCGGCCCTTGGGCAGTACTTC
>TRBJ2-2|TRBV19|-|many
CASRVTGNTGELFF
TGTGCCAGTAGGGTAACGGGGAATACCGGGGAGCTGTTTTTT
>TRBJ2-1|TRBV9|-|many
CASSVDGRVGDEQFF
TGTGCCAGCAGCGTGGACGGGAGAGTCGGGGATGAGCAGTTCTTC
>TRBJ1-5|TRBV6-2/TRBV6-3|TRBD1|many
CASRRTGSNQPQHF
TGTGCCAGCAGGAGGACAGGGAGCAATCAGCCCCAGCATTTT
>TRBJ1-1|TRBV4-2|TRBD1|-
CASSANRGVSEAFF
TGTGCCAGCAGCGCAAACAGGGGGGTAAGTGAAGCTTTCTTT
>TRBJ2-3|TRBV4-3|-|-
CASSQDYLYTDTQYF
TGCGCCAGCAGCCAAGATTACCTTTACACAGATACGCAGTATTTT
>TRBJ1-5|TRBV2|-|-
CASSDGGDPAQQF
TGTGCCAGCAGTGACGGGGGGGATCCAGCCCAGCAATTT
>TRBJ2-1|TRBV19|TRBD2|many
CASSIGRDEQFF
TGTGCCAGTAGTATTGGGAGGGATGAGCAGTTCTTC
>TRBJ1-4|TRBV19|TRBD1|-
CASSIRDRAEKLFF
TGTGCCAGTAGTATCCGGGACAGGGCTGAAAAACTGTTTTTT
>TRBJ1-1|TRBV7-3|TRBD1|-
CASSDTGGTEAFF
TGTGCCAGCAGTGACACAGGGGGAACTGAAGCTTTCTTT
>TRBJ1-6|TRBV20-1|-|-
CSAGRGASSYNSPPHF
TGCAGTGCTGGTAGGGGGGCGAGCTCCTATAATTCGCCCCCCCACTTT
>TRBJ1-2|TRBV20-1|-|many
CSARDLDGRVGWRDGYTF
TGCAGTGCTAGAGATCTTGACGGGAGGGTAGGGTGGAGGGATGGCTACACCTTC
>TRBJ2-7|TRBV6-1|-|many
CASSDYPGQGYEQYF
TGTGCCAGCAGTGATTACCCCGGCCAGGGCTACGAGCAGTACTTC
>TRBJ2-2|TRBV7-9|-|many
CASSPTGELFF
TGTGCCAGCAGCCCCACCGGGGAGCTGTTTTTT
>TRBJ2-7|TRBV11-2|-|few
CASSLGLAAGYEQYF
TGTGCCAGCAGCTTAGGGTTAGCGGCGGGCTACGAGCAGTACTTC
>TRBJ1-6|TRBV13|TRBD1|-
CASSSGTGGYSPLHF
TGTGCCAGCAGCTCCGGGACAGGGGGCTATTCACCCCTCCACTTT
>TRBJ1-6|TRBV14|-|many
CASSQVKGRRSPLHF
TGTGCCAGCAGCCAAGTCAAGGGGCGCCGGTCACCCCTCCACTTT
>TRBJ2-7|TRBV28|-|many
CASRQTMLYEQYF
TGTGCCAGTCGACAGACTATGTTGTACGAGCAGTACTTC
>TRBJ2-1|TRBV27|-|many
CASSWVRERGIYNEQFF
TGTGCCAGCAGTTGGGTACGGGAGCGAGGGATCTACAATGAGCAGTTCTTC
>TRBJ2-2|TRBV13|-|many
CASSPSPSRGNTGELFF
TGTGCCAGCAGCCCAAGCCCTTCCAGGGGGAACACCGGGGAGCTGTTTTTT
>TRBJ2-7|TRBV4-2|TRBD2|many
CASSQVLSGILEQYF
TGTGCCAGCAGCCAAGTTCTTAGCGGGATTCTCGAGCAGTACTTC
>TRBJ2-1|TRBV9|-|-
CASSVDSQYYNEQFF
TGTGCCAGCAGCGTGGACAGCCAATACTACAATGAGCAGTTCTTC
>TRBJ2-1|TRBV7-8|TRBD2|many
CASSLASFSGGGNNEQFF
TGTGCCAGCAGCTTAGCGAGTTTTAGCGGCGGGGGGAACAATGAGCAGTTCTTC
>TRBJ1-5|TRBV4-3|-|many
CASSQDLSGNSNQPQHF
TGCGCCAGCAGCCAAGATCTTAGTGGAAATAGCAATCAGCCCCAGCATTTT
>TRBJ2-6|TRBV19|-|-
CASSATGGANVLTF
TGTGCCAGTAGTGCAACGGGTGGGGCCAACGTCCTGACTTTC
>TRBJ1-6|TRBV12-5|-|many
CASGLVRSGNNSPLHF
TGTGCTAGTGGTTTGGTAAGGTCAGGGAATAATTCACCCCTCCACTTT
>TRBJ1-2|TRBV29-1|TRBD1|many
CSVEDQRRRGRVARYGYTF
TGCAGCGTTGAAGATCAACGGCGGAGGGGGCGCGTCGCACGCTATGGCTACACCTTC
>TRBJ2-3|TRBV19|-|many
CASSLAEQITDTQYF
TGTGCCAGTAGCCTCGCCGAACAGATCACAGATACGCAGTATTTT
>TRBJ1-5|TRBV12-3/TRBV12-4|-|-
CASSLGTQPQYF
TGTGCCAGCAGTTTAGGGACACAGCCCCAGTATTTC
>TRBJ2-3|TRBV10-3|TRBD2|-
CAISEATSGRASKGDNEQYF
TGTGCCATCAGTGAGGCGACTAGCGGGAGGGCCAGTAAGGGTGACAATGAGCAGTATTTT
>TRBJ2-7|TRBV12-3/TRBV12-4|TRBD1|many
CASTGQGGYEQYF
TGTGCCAGCACCGGACAGGGGGGCTACGAGCAGTACTTC
>TRBJ2-2|TRBV20-1|TRBD2|many
CSARGLGREVRATGELFF
TGCAGTGCTAGAGGGCTCGGGCGGGAGGTTCGGGCCACCGGGGAGCTGTTTTTT
>TRBJ1-2|TRBV20-1|-|many
CSARDSQDIDGYTF
TGCAGTGCTAGAGATTCTCAGGACATTGATGGCTACACCTTC